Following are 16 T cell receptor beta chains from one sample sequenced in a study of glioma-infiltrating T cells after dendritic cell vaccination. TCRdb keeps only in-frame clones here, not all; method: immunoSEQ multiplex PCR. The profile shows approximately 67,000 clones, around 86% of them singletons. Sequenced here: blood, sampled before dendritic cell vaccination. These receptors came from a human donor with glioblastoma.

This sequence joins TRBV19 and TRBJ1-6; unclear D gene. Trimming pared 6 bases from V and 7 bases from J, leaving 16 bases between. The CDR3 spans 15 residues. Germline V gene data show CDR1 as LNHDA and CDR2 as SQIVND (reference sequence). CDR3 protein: CASRVRGETNSPLHF. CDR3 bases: TGTGCCAGTAGGGTGCGCGGAGAGACCAATTCACCCCTCCACTTT.

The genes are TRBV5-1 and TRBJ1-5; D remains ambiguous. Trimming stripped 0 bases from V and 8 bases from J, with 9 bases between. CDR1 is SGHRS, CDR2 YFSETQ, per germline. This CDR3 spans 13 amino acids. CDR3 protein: CASSLAGNEPQHF. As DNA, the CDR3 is TGCGCCAGCAGCTTGGCAGGTAATGAGCCCCAGCATTTT.

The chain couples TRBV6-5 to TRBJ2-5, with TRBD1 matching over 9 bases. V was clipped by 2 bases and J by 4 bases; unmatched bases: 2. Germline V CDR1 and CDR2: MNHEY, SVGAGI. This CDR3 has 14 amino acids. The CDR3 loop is CASSYDRGRETQYF. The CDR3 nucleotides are TGTGCCAGCAGTTACGACAGGGGGAGAGAGACCCAGTACTTC.

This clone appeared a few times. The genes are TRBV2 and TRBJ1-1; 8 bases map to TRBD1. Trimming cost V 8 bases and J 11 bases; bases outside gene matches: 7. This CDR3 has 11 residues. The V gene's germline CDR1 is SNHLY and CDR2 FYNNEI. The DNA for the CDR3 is TGTGCCAGCCGCGACAGGGGTATGGCTTTCTTT. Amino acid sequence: CASRDRGMAFF.

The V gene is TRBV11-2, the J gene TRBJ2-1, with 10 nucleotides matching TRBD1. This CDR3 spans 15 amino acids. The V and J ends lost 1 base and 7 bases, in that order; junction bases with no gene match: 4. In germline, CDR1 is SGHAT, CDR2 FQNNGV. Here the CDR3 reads CASSLGGTGDNEQFF. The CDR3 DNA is TGTGCCAGCAGCTTAGGGGGGACAGGGGATAATGAGCAGTTCTTC.

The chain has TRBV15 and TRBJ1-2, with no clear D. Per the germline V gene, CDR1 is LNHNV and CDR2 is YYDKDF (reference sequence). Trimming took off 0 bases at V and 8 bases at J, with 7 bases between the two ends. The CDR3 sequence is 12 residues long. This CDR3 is CATSRDRGGYTF. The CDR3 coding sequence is TGTGCCACCAGCAGAGATCGGGGAGGCTACACCTTC.

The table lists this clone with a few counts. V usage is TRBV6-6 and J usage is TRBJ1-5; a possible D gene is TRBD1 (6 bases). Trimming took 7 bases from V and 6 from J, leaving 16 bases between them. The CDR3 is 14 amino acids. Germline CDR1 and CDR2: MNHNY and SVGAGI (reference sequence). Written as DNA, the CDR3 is TGTGCCAGCACCCGAGGGGGGGGGACTCAGCCCCAGCATTTT. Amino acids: CASTRGGGTQPQHF.

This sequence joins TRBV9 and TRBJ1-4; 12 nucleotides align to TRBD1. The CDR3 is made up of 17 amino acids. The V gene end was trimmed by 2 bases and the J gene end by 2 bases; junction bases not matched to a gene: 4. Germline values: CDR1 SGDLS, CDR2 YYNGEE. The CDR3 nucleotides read TGTGCCAGCAGCGTGGGGGACAGGGGGCCGACTAATGAAAAACTGTTTTTT. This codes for CASSVGDRGPTNEKLFF.

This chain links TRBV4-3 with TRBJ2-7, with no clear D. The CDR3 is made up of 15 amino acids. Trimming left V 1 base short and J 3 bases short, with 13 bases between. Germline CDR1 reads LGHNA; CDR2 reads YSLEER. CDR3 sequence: CASSQGLGESYEQYF. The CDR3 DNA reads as TGCGCCAGCAGCCAAGGACTGGGTGAAAGCTACGAGCAGTACTTC.

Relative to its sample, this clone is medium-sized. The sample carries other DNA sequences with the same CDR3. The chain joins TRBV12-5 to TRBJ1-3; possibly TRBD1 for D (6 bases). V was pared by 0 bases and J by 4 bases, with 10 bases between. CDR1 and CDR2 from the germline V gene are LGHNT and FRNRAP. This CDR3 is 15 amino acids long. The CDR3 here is CASGLVLTGGNTIYF. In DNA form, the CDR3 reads TGTGCTAGTGGTTTGGTACTAACAGGGGGAAACACCATATATTTT.

Here the CDR3 reads CASSARTGEPRTQYF. The DNA for the CDR3 is TGTGCCAGCAGCGCCCGGACAGGCGAACCAAGGACCCAGTACTTC. The V and J genes are TRBV7-3 and TRBJ2-5; 7 positions match TRBD1. The CDR3 has 15 amino acids. The germline V gene encodes CDR1 SGHTA and CDR2 FQGTGA. The trim removed 5 bases at V and 7 bases at J, leaving 13 bases unmatched.

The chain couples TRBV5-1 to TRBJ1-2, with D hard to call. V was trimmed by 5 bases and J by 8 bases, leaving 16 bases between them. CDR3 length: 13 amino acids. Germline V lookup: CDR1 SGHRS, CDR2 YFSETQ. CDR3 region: CASSWEAAGGYTF. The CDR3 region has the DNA TGCGCCAGCAGTTGGGAAGCAGCGGGGGGCTACACCTTC.

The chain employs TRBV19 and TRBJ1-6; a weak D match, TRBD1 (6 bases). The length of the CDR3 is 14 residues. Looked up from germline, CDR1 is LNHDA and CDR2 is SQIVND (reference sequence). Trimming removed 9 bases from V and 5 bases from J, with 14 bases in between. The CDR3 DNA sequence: TGTGCCAGCCGAGGGGGTTCGCATAATTCACCCCTCCACTTT. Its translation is CASRGGSHNSPLHF.

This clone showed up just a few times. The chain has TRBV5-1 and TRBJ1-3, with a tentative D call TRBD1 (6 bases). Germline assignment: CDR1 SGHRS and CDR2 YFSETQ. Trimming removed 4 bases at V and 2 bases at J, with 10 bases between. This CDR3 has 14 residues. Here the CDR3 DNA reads TGCGCCAGCAGCCTGGGACATCCTGGAAACACCATATATTTT. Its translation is CASSLGHPGNTIYF.

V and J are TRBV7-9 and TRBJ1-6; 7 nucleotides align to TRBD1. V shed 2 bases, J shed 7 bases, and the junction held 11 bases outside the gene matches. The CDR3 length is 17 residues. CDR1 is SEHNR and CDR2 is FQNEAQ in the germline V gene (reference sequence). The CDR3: CASSLLIPGQRNSPLHF. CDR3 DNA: TGTGCCAGCAGCTTATTGATTCCGGGACAGAGAAATTCACCCCTCCACTTT.

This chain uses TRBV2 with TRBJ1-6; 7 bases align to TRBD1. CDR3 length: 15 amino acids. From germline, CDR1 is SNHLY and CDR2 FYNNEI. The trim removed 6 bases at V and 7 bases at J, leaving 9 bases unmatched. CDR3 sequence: CASRPGDSSNSPLHF. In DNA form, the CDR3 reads TGTGCCAGCAGGCCCGGGGACAGTTCAAATTCACCCCTCCACTTT.